These 30 T cell receptor beta chains were sequenced from one sample in a study of cytomegalovirus exposure and HLA in healthy donors. The PCR made use of 60 Vbeta and 13 Jbeta primers. TCRdb's copy holds only in-frame clones and misses some; the assay was immunoSEQ multiplex PCR. The sample yields 100,000 to 120,000 clones, 60% to 80% seen once. Sequenced sample: PBMCs. These receptors all come from a woman aged 25 to 45 in good health and CMV-seropositive.

This chain joins TRBV5-6 and TRBJ2-7, with no clear D. Between the trimmed V and J ends, which lost 0 bases and 0 bases, there was a span of 4 bases. The germline V gene has CDR1 SGHDT and CDR2 YYEEEE. The CDR3 sequence is 13 residues long. The CDR3 nucleotides read TGTGCCAGCAGCTTGGAACTCTCCTACGAGCAGTACTTC. Translated: CASSLELSYEQYF.

This rearrangement joins TRBV2 to TRBJ2-3; weak D call: TRBD1 (6 bases). With 3 bases removed from V and 5 bases from J, the gap between germline ends came to 6 bases. This CDR3 has 12 amino acids. Germline CDR1 reads SNHLY; CDR2 reads FYNNEI. CDR3 protein: CASSDRGDTQYF. In DNA, the CDR3 is TGTGCCAGCAGTGACAGGGGAGATACGCAGTATTTT.

The rearrangement uses TRBV4-1 and TRBJ2-2; no firm D call. V was pared by 2 bases and J by 0 bases, with 4 bases between. Per germline, CDR1 MGHRA and CDR2 YSYEKL. The CDR3 runs to 14 residues. CDR3 bases: TGCGCCAGCAGCCAACTTGCGAACACCGGGGAGCTGTTTTTT. This codes for CASSQLANTGELFF.

Only a few counts were recorded for this clone. The V gene is TRBV9, the J gene TRBJ2-2; no clear D gene. Trimming pared 0 bases from V and 3 bases from J, leaving 3 bases between. Germline V gene sequence: CDR1 SGDLS, CDR2 YYNGEE. This CDR3 has 13 amino acids. CDR3 region: CASSVGDTGELFF. DNA of the CDR3: TGTGCCAGCAGCGTAGGAGACACCGGGGAGCTGTTTTTT.

The gene calls are TRBV19 and TRBJ2-1, with 7 bases fitting TRBD2. The CDR3 totals 15 residues. CDR1 is LNHDA and CDR2 is SQIVND in the germline V gene (reference sequence). Losses at the gene ends were 3 bases for V and 3 bases for J; bases not matched to a gene: 5. The DNA for the CDR3 is TGTGCCAGTAGTATTCGCAGCGGGGACTACAATGAGCAGTTCTTC. This translates into CASSIRSGDYNEQFF.

CDR3 amino acids: CASSEFRGLNNEQFF. The CDR3 DNA reads TGTGCCAGCAGTGAGTTTCGGGGGTTAAACAATGAGCAGTTCTTC. This chain connects TRBV2 to TRBJ2-1, with D tentatively TRBD2 (6 bases). Between the trimmed V and J ends, which lost 3 bases and 5 bases, there was a span of 14 bases. In germline, CDR1 is SNHLY, CDR2 FYNNEI. The CDR3 extends over 15 amino acids. Together with reference TRBV2 and TRBJ2-1, the CDR3 gives the full variable domain: EPEVTQTPSHQVTQMGQEVILRCVPISNHLYFYWYRQILGQKVEFLVSFYNNEISEKSEIFDDQFSVERPDGSNFTLKIRSTKLEDSAMYFCASSEFRGLNNEQFFGPGTRLTVL.

The V and J genes are TRBV9 and TRBJ2-7; 12 bases are a match to TRBD2. The V segment lost 0 bases and the J segment 4 bases; nucleotides outside the gene matches: 5. Germline V gives CDR1 SGDLS, CDR2 YYNGEE. The CDR3 consists of 16 residues. The CDR3 DNA follows: TGTGCCAGCAGCGTAGAGGTGGGGACTAGCGGGTACGAGCAGTACTTC. Its translation is CASSVEVGTSGYEQYF.

The chain uses TRBV27 and TRBJ1-2, with 8 positions matching TRBD1. The CDR3 extends over 13 amino acids. Germline CDR1 is MNHEY and CDR2 is SMNVEV (reference sequence). V gave up 3 bases and J gave up 7 bases; unmatched junction bases: 4. The CDR3 nucleotides read TGTGCCAGCAGTTTGGTCACAGGGGGTGGCTACACCTTC. Residues: CASSLVTGGGYTF.

The CDR3 sequence is CASATRGETNEKLFF. The CDR3 region has the DNA TGCGCCAGCGCAACACGGGGGGAAACTAATGAAAAACTGTTTTTT. V and J are TRBV4-1 and TRBJ1-4; perhaps TRBD1 as D (5 bases). Germline V gene data show CDR1 as MGHRA and CDR2 as YSYEKL. Trimming cost V 8 bases and J 1 base, with 14 bases left between them. The CDR3 is made up of 15 amino acids.

This rearrangement joins TRBV11-2 to TRBJ2-1; D uncertain. Trimming took off 0 bases at V and 2 bases at J, with 8 bases between the two ends. The CDR3 has 15 residues. Germline V lookup: CDR1 SGHAT, CDR2 FQNNGV. CDR3 residues: CASSLDYDTYNEQFF. The CDR3, as DNA: TGTGCCAGCAGCTTAGACTACGATACCTACAATGAGCAGTTCTTC.

This rearrangement joins TRBV7-9 to TRBJ2-1, with 11 bases lining up with TRBD1. Germline V gives CDR1 SEHNR, CDR2 FQNEAQ (reference sequence). V lost 5 bases to trimming and J lost 8 bases; unmatched junction nucleotides: 8. The CDR3 runs 15 residues. CDR3 loop: CASSPGTGGWHEQFF. DNA of the CDR3: TGTGCCAGCAGCCCCGGGACAGGGGGTTGGCATGAGCAGTTCTTC.

V gene TRBV4-1 combines with J gene TRBJ2-3; D uncertain. V lost 5 bases and J 2 bases, leaving 2 bases between the germline ends. Germline assignment: CDR1 MGHRA and CDR2 YSYEKL. This CDR3 region has 11 residues. The CDR3 DNA is TGCGCCAGCAGCTACACAGATACGCAGTATTTT. Translated: CASSYTDTQYF.

The V call is TRBV15, the J call TRBJ2-3; D might be TRBD1 (5 bases). CDR3 length: 14 amino acids. Trimming took 4 bases from V and 4 from J, leaving 12 bases between them. CDR1 and CDR2 (germline): LNHNV, YYDKDF (reference sequence). This CDR3 reads CATSNPQGPDTQYF. DNA for the CDR3: TGTGCCACCAGCAATCCCCAGGGCCCAGATACGCAGTATTTT.

The chain employs TRBV5-1 and TRBJ1-4, with D maybe TRBD1 (5 bases). Germline V gene lookup returns CDR1 SGHRS and CDR2 YFSETQ. This CDR3 has 14 residues. V lost 1 base, J lost 5 bases, and 9 bases lay in between. DNA of the CDR3: TGCGCCAGCAGCTTGAGGCCAGGGAATGAAAAACTGTTTTTT. Amino acid sequence: CASSLRPGNEKLFF.

This chain connects TRBV6-5 to TRBJ1-1; D remains ambiguous. The CDR3 is made up of 15 amino acids. CDR1 MNHEY and CDR2 SVGAGI come from the germline V gene. The V end was cut by 4 bases, the J end by 1 base, with 13 bases between. CDR3 region: CASSSFRAGNTEAFF. The CDR3 DNA reads TGTGCCAGCAGTTCCTTTCGGGCGGGGAACACTGAAGCTTTCTTT.

The chain employs TRBV7-3 and TRBJ2-3, with D perhaps TRBD2 (6 bases). Germline CDR1 and CDR2: SGHTA and FQGTGA. The CDR3 runs 18 residues. V shed 1 base and J shed 0 bases, with 17 bases lying between them. CDR3 sequence (DNA): TGTGCCAGCAGCTTAAGGCGGGGCCTTTCTCCTAGCACAGATACGCAGTATTTT. This translates into CASSLRRGLSPSTDTQYF.

This clone has a handful of counts. V gene TRBV18 combines with J gene TRBJ2-2, with D maybe TRBD2 (6 bases). The CDR3 is 15 residues long. V was pared by 6 bases and J by 1 base, with 12 bases between. Per germline, CDR1 KGHSH and CDR2 LQKENI. CDR3 DNA sequence: TGTGCCAGCTCCAACCAGGGAGGGAACACCGGGGAGCTGTTTTTT. Translation gives CASSNQGGNTGELFF.

The V gene is TRBV14, the J gene TRBJ2-1; D may be TRBD1 (7 bases). V was clipped by 1 base and J by 5 bases, with 15 bases between them. Per the germline V gene, CDR1 is SGHDN and CDR2 is FVKESK. The CDR3 has 16 residues. CDR3 residues: CASSQAARGVHNEQFF. The CDR3 DNA reads TGTGCCAGCAGCCAAGCGGCCAGGGGGGTACACAATGAGCAGTTCTTC.

The gene calls are TRBV6-6 and TRBJ2-1; D is uncertain. The length of the CDR3 is 12 residues. The germline V gene has CDR1 MNHNY and CDR2 SVGAGI (reference sequence). Trimming left V 2 bases short and J 4 bases short, with 3 bases between. CDR3 DNA sequence: TGTGCCAGCAGTTACCAGTACAATGAGCAGTTCTTC. Residues: CASSYQYNEQFF.

The chain combines TRBV5-1 with TRBJ2-7, with D unresolved. The germline V gene has CDR1 SGHRS and CDR2 YFSETQ. Between the trimmed V and J ends, which lost 0 bases and 6 bases, there was a span of 13 bases. The CDR3 runs 14 residues. The CDR3 is CASSLASLHSEQYF. The DNA of the CDR3 is TGCGCCAGCAGCTTGGCTAGTTTACATTCCGAGCAGTACTTC.

The chain combines TRBV11-2 with TRBJ2-7, with D possibly being TRBD1 (5 bases). There are 14 residues in the CDR3. The germline CDR1 and CDR2 sequences are SGHAT and FQNNGV. V lost 1 base, J lost 3 bases, and 10 bases lay in between. This CDR3 reads CASSLVRQSYEQYF. The CDR3 region has the DNA TGTGCCAGCAGCTTAGTCAGACAGAGCTACGAGCAGTACTTC.

Comments on this clone: The junction shows a germline mismatch at one end, possibly a read error. The chain combines TRBV7-7 with TRBJ2-1, with 11 nucleotides matching TRBD2. CDR1 SSHAT and CDR2 FNYEAQ come from the germline V gene (reference sequence). This CDR3 is built from 16 residues. In DNA, the CDR3 is TGTGCTAGCAGCCCTCTACTAGCGGGAGTGAGCAATGAGCAGTTCTTC. Amino acids: CASSPLLAGVSNEQFF.

The chain uses TRBV14 and TRBJ1-1; D not resolved. This CDR3 is built from 15 residues. Trimming cost V 1 base and J 3 bases, with 12 bases left between them. CDR1 SGHDN and CDR2 FVKESK come from the germline V gene. CDR3 sequence (DNA): TGTGCCAGCAGCCAAGTTCGGGTAGGAGACACTGAAGCTTTCTTT. Translated, it gives CASSQVRVGDTEAFF.

CDR3 residues: CASGQGDIQYF. The CDR3 nucleotides read TGTGCCAGCGGACAGGGGGACATTCAGTACTTC. The genes are TRBV5-6 and TRBJ2-4; TRBD1 aligns across 10 bases. Germline loops: CDR1 SGHDT, CDR2 YYEEEE. CDR3 length: 11 residues. With 7 bases clipped from V and 8 bases from J, the junction kept 0 bases outside the gene matches.

The chain employs TRBV4-2 and TRBJ2-7; tentative D call: TRBD1 (6 bases). Germline CDR1 LGHNA, CDR2 YNFKEQ. Between the trimmed V and J ends, which lost 6 bases and 0 bases, there was a span of 18 bases. The CDR3 sequence is 16 residues long. CDR3 coding DNA: TGTGCCAGCAGTTTAGCTGCGACAGGTACCTCCTACGAGCAGTACTTC. Protein product: CASSLAATGTSYEQYF.

V is TRBV9 and J is TRBJ2-2; 7 bases agree with TRBD2. The CDR3 covers 18 residues. The germline CDR1 and CDR2 sequences are SGDLS and YYNGEE. The V segment lost 0 bases and the J segment 5 bases; nucleotides outside the gene matches: 13. The CDR3 is CASSVAGGLLESTGELFF. CDR3 nucleotide sequence: TGTGCCAGCAGCGTAGCGGGAGGTCTTCTAGAGTCGACCGGGGAGCTGTTTTTT.

CDR3 sequence reads: CASSLGHKANYGYTF. CDR3 DNA sequence: TGTGCCAGCAGCTTAGGGCACAAAGCTAACTATGGCTACACCTTC. The chain couples TRBV7-2 to TRBJ1-2, with no clear D. V was cut by 1 base and J by 0 bases, with 9 bases left in between. This CDR3 spans 15 amino acids. Germline V gene sequence: CDR1 SGHTA, CDR2 FQGNSA.

V and J are TRBV30 and TRBJ1-1; no definite D call. Germline values: CDR1 GTSNPN, CDR2 SVGIG (reference sequence). V gave up 0 bases and J gave up 1 base, with 15 bases separating them. The CDR3 is 16 amino acids. The CDR3 sequence: CAWSVMRPRGNTEAFF. The CDR3 DNA reads TGTGCCTGGAGTGTAATGCGTCCTCGGGGGAACACTGAAGCTTTCTTT.

This clone was seen a single time. J is TRBJ1-5 and V is TRBV7-2, with 8 bases lining up with TRBD1. This CDR3 is 15 amino acids long. The V gene's germline CDR1 is SGHTA and CDR2 FQGNSA. The ends lost 1 base at V and 5 bases at J; junction bases unmatched: 4. The CDR3 loop is CASSLEAGGYQPQHF. DNA for the CDR3: TGTGCCAGCAGCTTAGAGGCAGGGGGCTATCAGCCCCAGCATTTT. The full variable domain, completed using reference TRBV7-2 and TRBJ1-5, is GAGVSQSPSNKVTEKGKDVELRCDPISGHTALYWYRQSLGQGLEFLIYFQGNSAPDKSGLPSDRFSAERTGGSVSTLTIQRTQQEDSAVYLCASSLEAGGYQPQHFGDGTRLSIL.

The J gene is TRBJ1-6, the V gene TRBV10-3, with D tentatively TRBD1 (5 bases). V lost 6 bases, J lost 7 bases, and 10 bases lay in between. CDR1 and CDR2 from the germline V gene are ENHRY and SYGVKD. This CDR3 region has 13 residues. DNA for the CDR3: TGTGCCATCAGAAATCCAGGGAATTCACCCCTCCACTTT. Residues: CAIRNPGNSPLHF.